This passage covers 14 T cell receptor beta chains from one sample sequenced in a study of T cells after yellow fever vaccination. TCRdb re-called the 5' RACE reads through MiXCR, storing one row per CDR3 protein. The table lists some 320,000 distinct CDR3 sequences, about 10% of them singletons. The sample consisted of CD4+ T cells sorted from PBMCs, taken 45 days after the yellow fever booster vaccination. These receptors all stem from a man younger than 30 who received the YFV17D yellow fever vaccine.

This clonotype was observed many times. The J gene is TRBJ2-1, the V gene TRBV15, with unresolved D. V lost 1 base, J lost 8 bases, and 6 bases lay in between. CDR1 and CDR2 from the germline V gene are LNHNV and YYDKDF (reference sequence). The CDR3 consists of 12 residues. Here the CDR3 DNA reads TGTGCCACCAGCAGAGGACTCGATGAGCAGTTCTTC. As protein: CATSRGLDEQFF.

This clonotype was counted a few times. The V call is TRBV27, the J call TRBJ2-2; possibly TRBD1 or TRBD2 for D (5 bases each). The V end was cut by 6 bases, the J end by 2 bases, with 7 bases between. This CDR3 is 13 amino acids long. CDR1 and CDR2 (germline): MNHEY, SMNVEV (reference sequence). This CDR3 is CASRGVNTGELFF. CDR3 nucleotides: TGTGCCAGCAGGGGGGTAAACACCGGGGAGCTGTTTTTT.

J is TRBJ2-7 and V is TRBV5-5; possibly TRBD2 for D (5 bases). The CDR3 is 14 amino acids. V was clipped by 3 bases and J by 1 base, with 11 bases between them. Per the germline V gene, CDR1 is SGHKS and CDR2 is YYEKEE (reference sequence). This chain's CDR3 is CASSYRTGSYEQYV. CDR3 coding DNA: TGTGCCAGCAGCTACCGGACGGGGTCCTACGAGCAGTACGTC.

The rearrangement links TRBV7-3 to TRBJ2-5, with D possibly TRBD1 on 7 matching bases. In germline, CDR1 is SGHTA, CDR2 FQGTGA. The CDR3 is 14 residues long. V lost 6 bases and J lost 5, with 16 bases in between. CDR3 residues: CASSTTTGRETQYF. CDR3 sequence (DNA): TGTGCCAGCAGTACTACGACAGGGAGGGAGACCCAGTACTTC. Looking up the rest from reference TRBV7-3 and TRBJ2-5 gives the full variable domain: GAGVSQTPSNKVTEKGKYVELRCDPISGHTALYWYRQSLGQGPEFLIYFQGTGAADDSGLPNDRFFAVRPEGSVSTLKIQRTERGDSAVYLCASSTTTGRETQYFGPGTRLLVL.

This clonotype was counted only a few times. The chain recombines TRBV7-2 with TRBJ2-3; D unresolved. Trimming left V 3 bases short and J 2 bases short, with 21 bases between. Germline V gene sequence: CDR1 SGHTA, CDR2 FQGNSA. The length of the CDR3 is 18 residues. In nucleotides, the CDR3 is TGTGCCAGCAGCTTTTTCTTGAGGACCCGTCTTCTCACAGATACGCAGTATTTT. Its translation: CASSFFLRTRLLTDTQYF. The full variable domain, with the rest looked up from reference TRBV7-2 and TRBJ2-3, is GAGVSQSPSNKVTEKGKDVELRCDPISGHTALYWYRQSLGQGLEFLIYFQGNSAPDKSGLPSDRFSAERTGGSVSTLTIQRTQQEDSAVYLCASSFFLRTRLLTDTQYFGPGTRLTVL.

The V gene is TRBV5-1, the J gene TRBJ1-4; 9 bases align to TRBD1. The CDR3 extends over 16 amino acids. In germline, CDR1 is SGHRS, CDR2 YFSETQ. V lost 4 bases and J lost 4; bases outside the gene matches: 8. The CDR3 loop reads CASSLTGGSSNEKLFF. CDR3 bases: TGCGCCAGCAGCCTAACAGGGGGCTCGAGTAATGAAAAACTGTTTTTT.

CDR3 sequence: CASTTVPPEQFF. CDR3 in DNA: TGTGCCAGCACCACCGTCCCACCTGAGCAGTTCTTC. This chain connects TRBV6-2 or TRBV6-3 to TRBJ2-1, with D uncertain. The CDR3 length is 12 residues. Germline V lookup: CDR1 MNHEY, CDR2 SVGEGT. V gave up 7 bases and J gave up 9 bases, with 13 bases separating them.

This chain uses TRBV21-1 with TRBJ1-1; TRBD1, as called in the table, went unchecked against the DNA. TRBV21-1 is assigned pseudogene status. The CDR3 contains 15 residues. The CDR3 DNA reads as TGTGCCAGCAGAGCGGGACAGACGACGAGAACTGAAGCTTTCTTT. As protein: CASRAGQTTRTEAFF.

This chain links TRBV3-2 with TRBJ2-7; the table's D call, TRBD1, has no DNA check behind it. TRBV3-2 is a pseudogene. The CDR3 runs to 16 residues. CDR3 sequence reads: CASSPNRGQRNYEQYV. The CDR3 region has the DNA TGTGCCAGCAGCCCGAACAGGGGGCAGAGAAACTACGAGCAGTACGTC.

At least ten counts were recorded for this clonotype. The V call is TRBV11-2, the J call TRBJ2-4; D is ambiguous. The V end lost 1 base, the J end lost 8 bases, and 6 bases lay between the germline ends. Germline values: CDR1 SGHAT, CDR2 FQNNGV. This CDR3 has 12 amino acids. For the CDR3, the DNA is TGTGCCAGCAGCTTAGTCTTGGACATTCAGTACTTC. It specifies CASSLVLDIQYF.

In this sample, this clonotype turned up a few times. The rearrangement uses TRBV12-3 or TRBV12-4 and TRBJ1-4; D remains ambiguous. This CDR3 is 13 amino acids long. V gave up 7 bases and J gave up 7 bases, with 13 bases separating them. This CDR3 reads CASTLTDGEKLFF. CDR3 sequence (DNA): TGTGCCAGCACTCTCACTGACGGTGAAAAACTGTTTTTT.

J is TRBJ2-1 and V is TRBV20-1, with TRBD1 matching 8 bases. The germline V gene encodes CDR1 DFQATT and CDR2 SNEGSKA (reference sequence). Trimming at V came to 2 bases and at J to 8 bases, leaving 2 bases not matched to a gene. The length of the CDR3 is 12 residues. CDR3 in amino acids: CSARRQGYEQFF. The DNA of the CDR3 is TGCAGTGCTAGACGACAGGGGTATGAGCAGTTCTTC.

This clonotype was seen more than once but under ten times. V is TRBV7-9 and J is TRBJ1-5; D is undetermined. This CDR3 is built from 13 residues. Deletions cut 1 base from V and 9 bases from J, with 10 bases between. Germline values: CDR1 SEHNR, CDR2 FQNEAQ (reference sequence). The DNA for the CDR3 is TGTGCCAGCAGCTTAGAGGCGGCAGGGCCCCAGCATTTT. This gives the protein CASSLEAAGPQHF.

The rearrangement links TRBV7-2 to TRBJ2-2, with 8 positions matching TRBD2. Germline trimming cut 1 base from V and 0 bases from J; bases unmatched to any gene: 7. The CDR3 has 18 residues. Germline V gives CDR1 SGHTA, CDR2 FQGNSA. As DNA, the CDR3 is TGTGCCAGCAGCTTAGTCCCAGCGGGGGCTTCGAACACCGGGGAGCTGTTTTTT. This encodes CASSLVPAGASNTGELFF.